What follows describes a single T cell receptor (beta chain). What it binds is not known. Profiling relied on immunoSEQ multiplex PCR, and the TCRdb table lists in-frame clones only, not all of them. The sample has around 130,000 clones, roughly 88% seen once. This entry belongs to a study of T cell responses to AZD1222 COVID-19 vaccine. The length of the CDR3 is 16 residues. Trimming pared 0 bases from V and 1 base from J, leaving 10 bases between. The germline gives CDR1 MGHRA, CDR2 YSYEKL. Overall study findings and caveats: Donors were largely white British and mainly female; clonal diversity was possibly underestimated.

This TCR derives from an adult in good health. Material: peripheral blood, obtained on day 0 of AZD1222 vaccination. The J gene is TRBJ1-5, the V gene TRBV4-1, with D possibly TRBD1 on 5 matching bases. The CDR3 spells CASSQDRRQSNQPQHF. In DNA form, the CDR3 reads TGCGCCAGCAGCCAAGATCGGCGACAGAGCAATCAGCCCCAGCATTTT.